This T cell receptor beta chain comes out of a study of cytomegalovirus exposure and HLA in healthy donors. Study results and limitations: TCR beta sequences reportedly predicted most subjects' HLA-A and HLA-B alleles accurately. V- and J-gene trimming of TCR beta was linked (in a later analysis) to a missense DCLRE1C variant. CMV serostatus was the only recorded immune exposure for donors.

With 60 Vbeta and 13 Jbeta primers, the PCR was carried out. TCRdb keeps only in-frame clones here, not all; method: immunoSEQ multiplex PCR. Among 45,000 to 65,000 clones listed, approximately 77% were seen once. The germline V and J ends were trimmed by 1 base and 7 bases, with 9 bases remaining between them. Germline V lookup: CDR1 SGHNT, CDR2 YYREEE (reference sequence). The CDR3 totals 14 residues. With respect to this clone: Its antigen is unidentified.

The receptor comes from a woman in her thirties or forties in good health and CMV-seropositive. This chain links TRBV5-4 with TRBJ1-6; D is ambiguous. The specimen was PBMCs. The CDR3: CASSLPSENSPLHF. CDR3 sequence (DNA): TGTGCCAGCAGCTTGCCTTCGGAGAATTCACCCCTCCACTTT.